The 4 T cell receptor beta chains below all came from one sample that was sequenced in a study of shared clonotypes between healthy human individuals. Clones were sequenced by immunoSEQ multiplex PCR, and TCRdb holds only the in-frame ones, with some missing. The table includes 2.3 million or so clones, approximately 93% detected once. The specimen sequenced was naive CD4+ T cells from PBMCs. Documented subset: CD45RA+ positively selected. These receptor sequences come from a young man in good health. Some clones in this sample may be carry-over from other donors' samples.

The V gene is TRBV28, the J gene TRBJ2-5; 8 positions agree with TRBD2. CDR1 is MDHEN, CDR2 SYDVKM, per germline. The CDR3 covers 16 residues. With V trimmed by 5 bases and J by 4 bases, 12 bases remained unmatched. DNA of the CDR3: TGTGCCAGCAGTCCCCAGGCGGCGGGAGGTCGAGAGACCCAGTACTTC. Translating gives CASSPQAAGGRETQYF.

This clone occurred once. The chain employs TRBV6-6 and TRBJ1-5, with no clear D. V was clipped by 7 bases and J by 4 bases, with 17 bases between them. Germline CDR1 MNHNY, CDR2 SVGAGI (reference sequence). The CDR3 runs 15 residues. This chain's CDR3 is CASTKRQEGNQPQHF. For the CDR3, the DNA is TGTGCCAGCACCAAAAGGCAGGAGGGTAATCAGCCCCAGCATTTT.

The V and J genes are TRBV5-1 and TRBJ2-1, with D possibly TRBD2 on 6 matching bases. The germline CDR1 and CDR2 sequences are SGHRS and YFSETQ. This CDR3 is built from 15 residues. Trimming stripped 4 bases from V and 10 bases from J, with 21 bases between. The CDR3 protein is CASSRIPGLGNEQFF. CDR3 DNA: TGCGCCAGCAGCCGAATTCCGGGACTCGGAAACGAGCAGTTCTTC.

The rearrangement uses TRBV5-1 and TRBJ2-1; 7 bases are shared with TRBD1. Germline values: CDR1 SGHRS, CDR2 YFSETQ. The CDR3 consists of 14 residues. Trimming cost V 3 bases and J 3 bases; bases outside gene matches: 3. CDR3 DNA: TGCGCCAGCAGCTACAGGGACAGCTACAATGAGCAGTTCTTC. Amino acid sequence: CASSYRDSYNEQFF.